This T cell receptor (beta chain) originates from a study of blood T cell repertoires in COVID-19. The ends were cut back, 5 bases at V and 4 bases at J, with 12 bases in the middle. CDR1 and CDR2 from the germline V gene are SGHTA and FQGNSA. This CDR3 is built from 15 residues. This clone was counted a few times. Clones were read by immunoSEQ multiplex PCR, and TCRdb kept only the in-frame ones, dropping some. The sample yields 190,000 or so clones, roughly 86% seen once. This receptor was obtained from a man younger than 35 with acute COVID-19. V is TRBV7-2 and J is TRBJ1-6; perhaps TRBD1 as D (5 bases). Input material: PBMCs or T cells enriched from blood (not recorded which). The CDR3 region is CASSGGTPYNSPLHF. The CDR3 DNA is TGTGCCAGCAGCGGGGGGACTCCATATAATTCACCCCTCCACTTT.